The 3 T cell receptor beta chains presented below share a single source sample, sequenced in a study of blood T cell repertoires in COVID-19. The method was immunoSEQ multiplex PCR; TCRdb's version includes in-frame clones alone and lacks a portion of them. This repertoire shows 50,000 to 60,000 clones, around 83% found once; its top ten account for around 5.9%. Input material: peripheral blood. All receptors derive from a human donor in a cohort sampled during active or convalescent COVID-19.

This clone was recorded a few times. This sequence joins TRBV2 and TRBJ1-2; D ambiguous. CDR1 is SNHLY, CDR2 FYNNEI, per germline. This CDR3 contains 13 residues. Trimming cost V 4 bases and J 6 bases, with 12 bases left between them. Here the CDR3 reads CASSARTSNGYTF. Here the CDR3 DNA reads TGTGCCAGCAGTGCCCGGACTTCAAATGGCTACACCTTC. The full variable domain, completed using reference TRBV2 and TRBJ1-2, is EPEVTQTPSHQVTQMGQEVILRCVPISNHLYFYWYRQILGQKVEFLVSFYNNEISEKSEIFDDQFSVERPDGSNFTLKIRSTKLEDSAMYFCASSARTSNGYTFGSGTRLTVV.

The CDR3, as DNA: TGTGCCAGCAGCGGCATGCGGGTGAATGGCTACACCTTC. This sequence encodes CASSGMRVNGYTF. This rearrangement joins TRBV14 to TRBJ1-2; the D is unclear. The CDR3 totals 13 residues. Trimming left V 5 bases short and J 6 bases short, with 13 bases between. CDR1 SGHDN and CDR2 FVKESK come from the germline V gene. The whole variable domain, filled in from reference TRBV14 and TRBJ1-2, reads EAGVTQFPSHSVIEKGQTVTLRCDPISGHDNLYWYRRVMGKEIKFLLHFVKESKQDESGMPNNRFLAERTGGTYSTLKVQPAELEDSGVYFCASSGMRVNGYTFGSGTRLTVV.

CDR3 bases: TGCGCCAGCAGCCAAGAAAGTGCAGTGATAGCCAAAAACATTCAGTACTTC. It codes for CASSQESAVIAKNIQYF. The chain has TRBV4-1 and TRBJ2-4, with D unclear. V lost 0 bases and J lost 0, with 12 bases in between. CDR1 and CDR2 from the germline V gene are MGHRA and YSYEKL. CDR3 size: 17 residues.